This T cell receptor (beta chain) was documented in a study of shared T cell receptors in the human thymus. Assay: immunoSEQ multiplex PCR; the TCRdb copy retains only in-frame clones and omits some. The sample has hundreds of thousands of clones, approximately 87% seen once. This CDR3 comprises 17 residues. The germline V and J ends were trimmed by 7 bases and 2 bases, with 23 bases remaining between them. The germline CDR1 and CDR2 sequences are SGDLS and YYNGEE. These data also formed part of another study, on human thymus T cells. That investigation notes: The people who donated were healthy Finnish babies having corrective surgery for congenital heart defects. Thymic tissue was derived from resections collected during corrective heart surgery. Highly overlapping thymic repertoires among unrelated individuals were reported in related research.

The V call is TRBV9, the J call TRBJ2-3; TRBD2 might be the D (5 bases). The source material was thymocytes. The receptor was isolated from a boy younger than two with a congenital heart defect. CDR3 nucleotides: TGTGCCAGCGGTTCCCCGAGGAGGTCGGTCTCCACAGATACGCAGTATTTT. As protein: CASGSPRRSVSTDTQYF.